This entry is about one TCR beta chain. Antigen specificity is unknown. Method: immunoSEQ multiplex PCR; TCRdb's copy keeps in-frame clones and lacks some. The repertoire holds approximately 22,000 clones, with 85% to 90% as singletons. This sample was taken from a study of T cells in localized non-small cell lung cancer. This CDR3 region has 14 residues. In germline, CDR1 is SGHNT, CDR2 YENEEA. The V end was cut by 8 bases, the J end by 0 bases, with 14 bases between. Notes on the study in general: The greatest T cell clonality was found in uninvolved adjacent lung (higher than in tumor). Among blood samples, higher T cell density accompanied longer overall survival. Paired adjacent lung recovered a median around 62 of the top 100 tumor clones.

The J gene is TRBJ2-7, the V gene TRBV11-3, with D uncertain. Specimen: peripheral blood, collected before any cancer treatment. The receptor's source is a male donor aged 60 or over with stage I squamous cell lung carcinoma. The CDR3 is CASSRGGSSYEQYF. As DNA, the CDR3 is TGTGCCAGCTCCCGAGGCGGCAGCTCCTACGAGCAGTACTTC.